The present T cell receptor beta chain was sequenced within a study of T cell responses to AZD1222 COVID-19 vaccine. General study findings and limits: Baseline serology detected seropositivity in only a handful of AZD1222 recipients.

As for this clone: Its antigen is unidentified.

Clones were sequenced by immunoSEQ multiplex PCR, and TCRdb holds only the in-frame ones, with some missing. The data show 94,000 or so clones, with approximately 90% seen just once and approximately 1.5% held by the top ten. Trimming took 1 base from V and 5 from J, leaving 6 bases between them. Germline V CDR1 and CDR2: LGHNA, YNFKEQ. The CDR3 spans 13 residues. This sequence was found in an adult in good health. V gene TRBV4-2 combines with J gene TRBJ2-1; maybe TRBD2 (5 bases). The source material was peripheral blood, sampled on day 0 of AZD1222 vaccination. The CDR3: CASSQAGNNEQFF. CDR3 bases: TGTGCCAGCAGCCAAGCGGGGAACAATGAGCAGTTCTTC.